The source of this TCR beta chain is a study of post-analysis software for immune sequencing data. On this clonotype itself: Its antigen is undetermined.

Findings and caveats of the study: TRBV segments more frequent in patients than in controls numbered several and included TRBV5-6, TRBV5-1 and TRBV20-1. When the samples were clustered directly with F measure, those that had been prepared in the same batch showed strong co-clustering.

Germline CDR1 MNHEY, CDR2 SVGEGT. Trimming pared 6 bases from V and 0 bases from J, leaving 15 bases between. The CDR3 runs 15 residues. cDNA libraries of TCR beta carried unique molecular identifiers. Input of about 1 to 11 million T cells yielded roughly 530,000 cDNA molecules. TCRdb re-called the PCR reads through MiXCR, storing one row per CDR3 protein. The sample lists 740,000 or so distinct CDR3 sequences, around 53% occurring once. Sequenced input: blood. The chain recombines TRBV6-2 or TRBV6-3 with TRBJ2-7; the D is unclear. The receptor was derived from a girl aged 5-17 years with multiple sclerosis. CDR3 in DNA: TGTGCCAGCAGGACCCCGGGCACCCCCTCCTACGAGCAGTACTTC. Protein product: CASRTPGTPSYEQYF.